This T cell receptor (beta chain) derives from a study of identifying expanded T cells in peripheral blood. Collection occurred without any documented infections or immune events in donors. This clone was detected a few times. Its antigen is undetermined. Study-level findings and limits: Technical replicates showed roughly 1.2 changed clones; two weeks roughly 15; four weeks 19. Clone count variance between roughly two-week samples rose with total template count.

Germline loops: CDR1 SGDLS, CDR2 YYNGEE. Trimming at V came to 2 bases and at J to 4 bases, leaving 8 bases not matched to a gene. CDR3 length: 15 amino acids. Assay: immunoSEQ multiplex PCR; the TCRdb copy retains only in-frame clones and omits some. The table records over 100,000 clones, about 85% of them present only once. This clonotype originated in a person aged 18-70 years in good health. Sequences were obtained from blood. The V call is TRBV9, the J call TRBJ2-7; TRBD1 matches at 8 bases. CDR3 sequence (DNA): TGTGCCAGCAGCGTTCACGAGACAGGGGAGTACGAGCAGTACTTC. This codes for CASSVHETGEYEQYF.